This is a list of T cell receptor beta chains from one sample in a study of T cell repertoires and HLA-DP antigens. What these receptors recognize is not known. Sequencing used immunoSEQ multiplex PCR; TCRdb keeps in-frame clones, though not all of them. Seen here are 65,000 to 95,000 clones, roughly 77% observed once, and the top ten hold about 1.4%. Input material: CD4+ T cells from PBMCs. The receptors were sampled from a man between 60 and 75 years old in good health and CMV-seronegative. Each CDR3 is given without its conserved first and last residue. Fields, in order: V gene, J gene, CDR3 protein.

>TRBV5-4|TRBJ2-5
ASSDLQLQETQY
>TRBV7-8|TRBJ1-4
ASSSRRQREKLF
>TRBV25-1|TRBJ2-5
ASGVTDGPGETQY
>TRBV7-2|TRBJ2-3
ASSRQGLNTDTQY
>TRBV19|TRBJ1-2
ASSMGQGYGYT
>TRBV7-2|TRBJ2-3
ASSKRGTGAELNTQY
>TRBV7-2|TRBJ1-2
ASSLFGVGDLNYGYT
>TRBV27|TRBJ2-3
ASSPTLDRSSTDTQY
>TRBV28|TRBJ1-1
ATRGQLNTEAF
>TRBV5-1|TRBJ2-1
ASSFQGGRAGF
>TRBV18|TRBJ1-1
ASSPLRGVETEAF
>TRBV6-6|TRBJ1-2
ASSYSRGSGYT
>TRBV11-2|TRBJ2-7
ASSRGTGFSYEQY
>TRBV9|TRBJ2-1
ASSVDPSGAGEQF
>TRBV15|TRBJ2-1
ATSSRGSNNEQF
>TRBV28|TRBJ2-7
ASSWTSPNEQY
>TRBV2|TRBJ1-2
AGGQGRYGYT
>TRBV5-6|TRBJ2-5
ASSFGRGQETQY
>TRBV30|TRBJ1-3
AWSAGTPGNTIY
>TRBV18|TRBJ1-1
ASSPGWNTEAF
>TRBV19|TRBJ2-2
ASSAFSGFATGELF
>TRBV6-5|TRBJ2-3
ASRRYSTDTQY
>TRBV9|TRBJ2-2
ASSAPGQGDTGELF
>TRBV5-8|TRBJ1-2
ASSLGHRGYT
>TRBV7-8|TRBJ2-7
ASSLAPPPDYEQY
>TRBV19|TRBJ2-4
ASTRTGADSIQY
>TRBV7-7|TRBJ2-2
ASSPGLAFTGELF
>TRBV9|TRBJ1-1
ASSQQGNTEAF
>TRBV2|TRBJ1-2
ASKSPSGKSYT
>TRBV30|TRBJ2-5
AWSVIPQETQY
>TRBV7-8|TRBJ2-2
ASTRNRGDTGELF
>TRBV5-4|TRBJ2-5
ASSLEGAGETQY
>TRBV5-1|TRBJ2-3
ASSWSPSGGALTDTQY
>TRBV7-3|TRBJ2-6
ASSLGTGVFAGANVLT
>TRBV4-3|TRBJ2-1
ASSQEGGGIAEQF
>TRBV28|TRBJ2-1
ASSLWGSPSGQF
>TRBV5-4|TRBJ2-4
ASSLGGQGAYSIQY
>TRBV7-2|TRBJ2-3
ASSLGLNPTDTQY
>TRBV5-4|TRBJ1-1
ASSLDRDHTEAF
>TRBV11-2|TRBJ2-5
ASSWRKAAGKETQY
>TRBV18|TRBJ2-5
ASSPPSFPQETQY
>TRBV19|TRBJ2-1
ASSMIQVSYNEQF
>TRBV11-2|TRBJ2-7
ASSYRVGTHEQY
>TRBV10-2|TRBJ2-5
ASRPLAGGRGRETQY
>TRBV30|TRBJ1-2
AWSVINYGYT
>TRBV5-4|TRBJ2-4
ASRPGQAGGIQY
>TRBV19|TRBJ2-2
ASSNPPSGTINTGELF
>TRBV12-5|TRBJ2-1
ASGLPGDYNEQF
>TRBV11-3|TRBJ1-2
ASSLGGYGYT
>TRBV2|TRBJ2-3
ASSEEGVTDTQY
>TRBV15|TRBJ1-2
ATSPRDRAGYT
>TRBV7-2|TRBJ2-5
ASSLVSSGGAAETQY
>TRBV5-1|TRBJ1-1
ASSEDRGTEAF
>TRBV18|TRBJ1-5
ASRRRGDSNQPQH
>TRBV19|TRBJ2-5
ASSTPGPGRETQY
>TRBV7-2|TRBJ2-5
ASNNGPGTQY
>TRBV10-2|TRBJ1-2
ASSSGTGGFYGYT